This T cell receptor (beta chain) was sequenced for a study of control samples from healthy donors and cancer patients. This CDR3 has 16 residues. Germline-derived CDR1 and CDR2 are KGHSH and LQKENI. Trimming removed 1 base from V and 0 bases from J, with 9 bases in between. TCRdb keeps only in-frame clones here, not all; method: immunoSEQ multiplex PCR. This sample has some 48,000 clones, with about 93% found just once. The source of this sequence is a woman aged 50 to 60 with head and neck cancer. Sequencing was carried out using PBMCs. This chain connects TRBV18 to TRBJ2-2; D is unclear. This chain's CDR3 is CASSPLHGANTGELFF. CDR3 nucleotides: TGTGCCAGCTCACCACTTCATGGGGCGAACACCGGGGAGCTGTTTTTT. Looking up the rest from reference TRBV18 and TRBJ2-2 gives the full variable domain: NAGVMQNPRHLVRRRGQEARLRCSPMKGHSHVYWYRQLPEEGLKFMVYLQKENIIDESGMPKERFSAEFPKEGPSILRIQQVVRGDSAAYFCASSPLHGANTGELFFGEGSRLTVL.